These 5 T cell receptor beta chains came from one sample sequenced in a study of identical twins listed by TCRdb under 2016. Libraries came from 5' RACE. These reads were obtained on an Illumina HiSeq 2000. The public reads were reanalyzed by TCRdb: fastp trimming at Q25, MiXCR alignment, in-frame beta chains only. Merged by CDR3 protein, the rows form single entries marked with the most common genes and DNA. This sample gives about 690,000 distinct CDR3 sequences in total; roughly 6% of them show up just once. In total, the top ten clones hold 1.5% to 2% of the sample. What was sequenced was naive T cells sorted from blood. Explained via the paper, the cell subset or site label denotes: cells isolated with a human naive T-cell isolation kit. Receptors were obtained from a young man in good health.

The CDR3 nucleotides read TGTGCCACCAAGCTTCTTAGGGGCCAAGAGACCCAGTACTTC. Translation gives CATKLLRGQETQYF. The chain couples TRBV2 to TRBJ2-5, with a tentative D call TRBD1 (5 bases). CDR1 and CDR2 from the germline V gene are SNHLY and FYNNEI. Trimming took 10 bases from V and 1 from J, leaving 16 bases between them. The CDR3 has 14 amino acids.

Ten or more counts support this clonotype. The V call is TRBV10-3, the J call TRBJ1-1; 7 bases are shared with TRBD1. This CDR3 comprises 13 residues. Germline V gene data show CDR1 as ENHRY and CDR2 as SYGVKD. Trimming took 8 bases from V and 3 from J; bases not matched to a gene: 6. The CDR3 DNA reads as TGTGCCATCGGACGGGACAGAGACACTGAAGCTTTCTTT. Encoded protein: CAIGRDRDTEAFF.

V usage is TRBV6-2 or TRBV6-3 and J usage is TRBJ1-2; 7 positions match TRBD1. CDR3 length equals 15 residues. Germline V gene lookup returns CDR1 MNHEY and CDR2 SVGEGT. V dropped 2 bases and J dropped 4; count of bases not matched to a gene: 7. CDR3 in amino acids: CASSYTEQGTYGYTF. The CDR3 nucleotides read TGTGCCAGCAGTTACACCGAACAGGGGACCTATGGCTACACCTTC.

This clonotype came up a few times. The genes are TRBV7-8 and TRBJ1-5, with D possibly being TRBD1 (5 bases). The V gene lost 5 bases and the J gene lost 7 bases, with 12 bases spanning the gap. This CDR3 has 13 residues. Germline V gives CDR1 SGHVS, CDR2 FQNEAQ. The CDR3 protein is CASSHRTVQPQHF. In nucleotides, the CDR3 is TGTGCCAGCAGCCACAGGACGGTGCAGCCCCAGCATTTT. Based on the CDR3 plus reference TRBV7-8 and TRBJ1-5, the full variable domain is GAGVSQSPRYKVAKRGQDVALRCDPISGHVSLFWYQQALGQGPEFLTYFQNEAQLDKSGLPSDRFFAERPEGSVSTLKIQRTQQEDSAVYLCASSHRTVQPQHFGDGTRLSIL.

This clonotype was seen more than once but under ten times. The V call is TRBV5-1, the J call TRBJ2-1; 7 nucleotides match TRBD2. Germline CDR1 reads SGHRS; CDR2 reads YFSETQ. The length of the CDR3 is 16 residues. V trimming: 0 bases; J trimming: 3 bases; junction bases outside the gene matches: 6. The chain's CDR3 is CASSLAAGIVYNEQFF. The CDR3, as DNA: TGCGCCAGCAGCTTGGCAGCGGGAATTGTCTACAATGAGCAGTTCTTC.